This T cell receptor (beta chain) was recovered during a study of blood T cell repertoires in COVID-19. Only in-frame clones appear in the TCRdb table, and some are missing; sequencing was by immunoSEQ multiplex PCR. The sample lists 150,000 to 200,000 clones; more than 65% were seen once. The CDR3 spans 17 residues. V was clipped by 4 bases and J by 0 bases, with 13 bases between them. Per germline, CDR1 ENHRY and CDR2 SYGVKD. This sequence originates from a man in his fifties or sixties who had recovered from COVID-19. This sequence joins TRBV10-3 and TRBJ1-6; D is unclear. The sequenced sample consisted of PBMCs or T cells enriched from blood (not recorded which). CDR3 bases: TGTGCCATCAGTGCGGCGGGCTCCAGCTCCTATAATTCACCCCTCCACTTT. It yields the protein CAISAAGSSSYNSPLHF.